The source of this T cell receptor beta chain is a study of beta chain features in type 1 diabetes. This clone was found a few times. The sequenced template was cDNA made from the entire isolated RNA. Method: immunoSEQ multiplex PCR; TCRdb's copy keeps in-frame clones and lacks some. This table has about 150,000 clones, about a tenth appearing once. Germline CDR1 is SGDLS and CDR2 is YYNGEE. The CDR3 runs to 15 residues. The V gene end was trimmed by 0 bases and the J gene end by 5 bases; junction bases not matched to a gene: 3. The V and J genes are TRBV9 and TRBJ2-2, with 8 bases that match TRBD2. Input material: central memory CD4+ T cells from blood. The clonotype comes from a man aged 18 to 29 in good health. CDR3 DNA: TGTGCCAGCAGCGTAGACGGGGGGGTTACCGGGGAGCTGTTTTTT. Protein sequence: CASSVDGGVTGELFF.